Described below is a single TCR beta chain sequence and its context. This specimen comes from a study of blood T cell repertoires in COVID-19. The CDR3 runs to 15 residues. V was pared by 8 bases and J by 2 bases, with 18 bases between. CDR1 is SGHVS and CDR2 is FNYEAQ in the germline V gene. TCRdb keeps only in-frame clones here, not all; method: immunoSEQ multiplex PCR. The data hold about 270,000 clones, with less than 90% observed a single time. Two negative PCRs, clearance, or symptom resolution had been documented for recovered Cohort 3 donors. This receptor was identified in a woman in her 50s who had recovered from COVID-19. Sequencing was done on a sample of PBMCs or T cells enriched from blood (not recorded which). V is TRBV7-6 and J is TRBJ2-5; D call uncertain. Written as DNA, the CDR3 is TGTGCCAGCGGCTCCACCGGCCTAGTTCAAGAGACCCAGTACTTC. This codes for CASGSTGLVQETQYF.